A selection of T cell receptor beta chains follows, all from one sample in a study of blood T cell repertoires in COVID-19. Clones were read by immunoSEQ multiplex PCR, and TCRdb kept only the in-frame ones, dropping some. The sample yields 80,000 or so clones, around 88% seen once. The sequenced sample was peripheral blood. The source is a human donor in a cohort sampled during active COVID-19. Both conserved end residues are trimmed from each CDR3.

v_call	j_call	cdr3_aa
TRBV19	TRBJ1-5	ATSRTGSGYQPQH
TRBV29-1	TRBJ2-1	SVDGGSGRADNEQF
TRBV25-1	TRBJ2-7	ASSEVSARGSYEQY
TRBV9	TRBJ2-2	ASSAGTSGRAAGELF
TRBV7-2	TRBJ1-2	ASSHRDRGQDGYT
TRBV5-1	TRBJ2-1	ASSLGLAGGPYNEQF
TRBV9	TRBJ2-3	ASSVALTSGTKTDTQY
TRBV4-3	TRBJ2-3	ASSQQRAYTDTQY
TRBV5-1	TRBJ1-1	ASSTSGGMGTEAF
TRBV6-5	TRBJ2-5	ASSYLDSQETQY
TRBV7-9	TRBJ2-1	ASSPWTGSYNEQF
TRBV7-9	TRBJ1-3	ASSLPGGATYTIY
TRBV6-6	TRBJ1-4	ASTVMGTNEKLF
TRBV12-3/TRBV12-4	TRBJ1-2	ASSQTPNYGYT
TRBV7-2	TRBJ1-4	ASSFRDRDLEKLF
TRBV4-3	TRBJ1-1	ASSQDRQGTEAF
TRBV7-9	TRBJ1-1	ASSFRGGYTEAF
TRBV28	TRBJ1-2	AGRGGTYGYT